The 25 T cell receptor beta chains below all came from one sample that was sequenced in a study of blood T cell repertoires in COVID-19. The table came from immunoSEQ multiplex PCR; TCRdb's copy has only in-frame clones and leaves some out. The sample shows around 380,000 clones, roughly 77% of them seen only once. Sequencing input: peripheral blood. The receptors originated from a human donor with acute or convalescent COVID-19. The donor label of this sample is uncertain.

The J gene is TRBJ2-7, the V gene TRBV14; the D is unclear. Trimming took 2 bases from V and 0 from J, leaving 5 bases between them. This CDR3 spans 13 amino acids. Germline CDR1 and CDR2: SGHDN and FVKESK. The CDR3 sequence is CASSQTSSYEQYF. The CDR3 DNA is TGTGCCAGCAGCCAAACAAGCTCCTACGAGCAGTACTTC.

V is TRBV20-1 and J is TRBJ2-5; D is undetermined. This CDR3 has 12 residues. V was shortened by 3 bases and J by 5 bases, with 10 bases between the two germline ends. The germline gives CDR1 DFQATT, CDR2 SNEGSKA (reference sequence). CDR3 DNA sequence: TGCAGTGCTAGTGGTAGACTTGAGACCCAGTACTTC. Translating it yields CSASGRLETQYF.

This clone was picked up one time. The same CDR3 can be traced to other DNA sequences in this sample. The chain couples TRBV7-9 to TRBJ1-2; D may be TRBD1 (5 bases). With 1 base removed from V and 2 bases from J, the gap between germline ends came to 11 bases. Germline CDR1 is SEHNR and CDR2 is FQNEAQ (reference sequence). The CDR3 extends over 15 amino acids. The CDR3 sequence: CASSLGQGRNYGYTF. DNA of the CDR3: TGTGCCAGCAGCTTAGGGCAGGGTCGGAACTATGGCTACACCTTC.

The chain joins TRBV18 to TRBJ1-1; D gene ambiguous. Germline V lookup: CDR1 KGHSH, CDR2 LQKENI. Trimming took off 1 base at V and 5 bases at J, with 11 bases between the two ends. The CDR3 contains 14 residues. The CDR3 coding sequence is TGTGCCAGCTCACCACGTCTGGGAGGTACTGAAGCTTTCTTT. Its protein is CASSPRLGGTEAFF.

This chain joins TRBV5-1 and TRBJ2-1; TRBD2 matches at 14 bases. With 4 bases clipped from V and 2 bases from J, the junction kept 8 bases outside the gene matches. The CDR3 covers 18 residues. Germline CDR1 and CDR2: SGHRS and YFSETQ. In nucleotides, the CDR3 is TGCGCCAGCAGCGGCGGGACTAGCGGGAGCGTTACCTACAATGAGCAGTTCTTC. This sequence encodes CASSGGTSGSVTYNEQFF.

The chain uses TRBV14 and TRBJ1-1; 9 positions agree with TRBD1. The V and J ends lost 6 bases and 13 bases, in that order; junction bases with no gene match: 12. Germline V CDR1 and CDR2: SGHDN, FVKESK. The CDR3 has 13 residues. CDR3 nucleotide sequence: TGTGCCAGCAGTCGAACAGGGGGCGCCCCTGGTTTCTTT. It encodes CASSRTGGAPGFF.

This chain links TRBV6-5 with TRBJ1-1, with TRBD1 as a possible D gene (5 bases). Between the trimmed V and J ends, which lost 5 bases and 6 bases, there was a span of 16 bases. The CDR3 extends over 14 amino acids. Germline V gene data show CDR1 as MNHEY and CDR2 as SVGAGI. CDR3 coding DNA: TGTGCCAGCAGTACCTTCGGGGGTTGGGCTGAAGCTTTCTTT. This sequence encodes CASSTFGGWAEAFF.

The chain carries TRBV5-5 and TRBJ1-5, with a tentative D call TRBD1 (5 bases). Germline CDR1 reads SGHKS; CDR2 reads YYEKEE (reference sequence). This CDR3 has 15 residues. Trimming left V 0 bases short and J 3 bases short, with 10 bases between. CDR3 DNA sequence: TGTGCCAGCAGCTTGGTCTCAGGGAACAATCAGCCCCAGCATTTT. Protein product: CASSLVSGNNQPQHF.

The chain recombines TRBV6-5 with TRBJ1-2, with D hard to call. V dropped 2 bases and J dropped 7 bases, with 14 bases sitting between them. The CDR3 has 14 residues. CDR1 MNHEY and CDR2 SVGAGI come from the germline V gene. The CDR3 nucleotides are TGTGCCAGCAGTTACGAGGGTCTCTCGGGTGGCTACACCTTC. Translating gives CASSYEGLSGGYTF.

The rearrangement uses TRBV5-8 and TRBJ2-5; 9 nucleotides align to TRBD2. Trimming removed 6 bases from V and 4 bases from J; junction bases left unmatched: 4. The CDR3 totals 13 residues. Germline CDR1 and CDR2: SGHTS and YDEGEE. The CDR3 loop is CASKGLAGETQYF. The CDR3 DNA reads TGTGCCAGCAAGGGACTAGCTGGAGAGACCCAGTACTTC. The variable domain in full, with the rest retrieved from reference TRBV5-8 and TRBJ2-5, is EAGVTQSPTHLIKTRGQQATLRCSPISGHTSVYWYQQALGLGLQFLLWYDEGEERNRGNFPPRFSGRQFPNYSSELNVNALELEDSALYLCASKGLAGETQYFGPGTRLLVL.

The chain is built from TRBV15 and TRBJ1-2, with 7 nucleotides matching TRBD1. The CDR3 extends over 16 amino acids. V lost 1 base, J lost 8 bases, and 13 bases stayed unmatched. CDR1 is LNHNV and CDR2 is YYDKDF in the germline V gene (reference sequence). The CDR3 coding sequence is TGTGCCACCAGCAGAGCCCCCGGGACAGTATCGTTGGGCTACACCTTC. This sequence encodes CATSRAPGTVSLGYTF.

The chain has TRBV6-1 and TRBJ1-2, with 11 bases matching TRBD1. The CDR3 has 14 residues. After removal of 3 bases from V and 4 bases from J, the junction contained 1 base not matched to a gene. Per germline, CDR1 MNHNS and CDR2 SASEGT. CDR3 sequence (DNA): TGTGCCAGCAGTGAGGACAGGGGGCTCTATGGCTACACCTTC. This encodes CASSEDRGLYGYTF.

V usage is TRBV5-1 and J usage is TRBJ2-7; possible D gene TRBD1, 6 bases. CDR1 and CDR2 from the germline V gene are SGHRS and YFSETQ. CDR3 size: 17 residues. V was cut by 1 base and J by 4 bases, with 21 bases left in between. In DNA, the CDR3 is TGCGCCAGCAGCTTGTCCGCCGACAGGCAGGTAGGGTACGAGCAGTACTTC. This codes for CASSLSADRQVGYEQYF.

This clone was counted a single time. V gene TRBV5-3 combines with J gene TRBJ1-5, with 9 bases matching TRBD1. TRBV5-3 is labeled an ORF, and its function is uncertain. V lost 3 bases to trimming and J lost 3 bases; unmatched junction nucleotides: 7. The CDR3 covers 16 residues. The CDR3 DNA reads as TGTGCCAGAAGCTCGATCCGGGACAGGGTCAATCAGCCCCAGCATTTT. Translation: CARSSIRDRVNQPQHF.

The rearrangement links TRBV28 to TRBJ1-1, with a weak D call TRBD1 (6 bases). CDR3 length equals 18 residues. Germline CDR1 MDHEN, CDR2 SYDVKM. V was clipped by 3 bases and J by 2 bases, with 22 bases between them. DNA for the CDR3: TGTGCCAGCAGTTTGGGAGCCTTCAGGGGTAGATCTAACACTGAAGCTTTCTTT. Residues: CASSLGAFRGRSNTEAFF.

The chain links TRBV5-1 to TRBJ2-7, with 7 positions matching TRBD1. The CDR3 has 15 residues. Per the germline V gene, CDR1 is SGHRS and CDR2 is YFSETQ. J lost 1 base, V lost 0 bases, and 4 bases had no gene match. The CDR3 DNA follows: TGCGCCAGCAGCTTGGCCCTGACAGGGTCCTACGAGCAGTACTTC. Its translation: CASSLALTGSYEQYF.

This clone was seen once. This chain uses TRBV13 with TRBJ2-3; D gene unclear. The CDR3 has 14 residues. Trimming took off 1 base at V and 4 bases at J, with 9 bases between the two ends. Per germline, CDR1 PRHDT and CDR2 FYEKMQ (reference sequence). CDR3 sequence reads: CASSLAVVADTQYF. DNA of the CDR3: TGTGCCAGCAGCTTAGCAGTCGTCGCAGATACGCAGTATTTT.

The genes are TRBV6-6 and TRBJ1-1; D unresolved. Trimming cost V 7 bases and J 5 bases, with 17 bases left between them. Germline CDR1 reads MNHNY; CDR2 reads SVGAGI (reference sequence). The CDR3 is 14 amino acids. In DNA form, the CDR3 reads TGTGCCAGCATATCCAGCGTGGGTCTGACTGAAGCTTTCTTT. Protein sequence: CASISSVGLTEAFF.

The J gene is TRBJ2-7, the V gene TRBV4-1, with a possible D match to TRBD2 (5 bases). The V gene lost 4 bases and the J gene lost 4 bases, with 17 bases spanning the gap. Per germline, CDR1 MGHRA and CDR2 YSYEKL. CDR3 length: 15 amino acids. The CDR3 loop reads CASSPLEGLRYEQYF. The CDR3 DNA reads as TGCGCCAGCAGCCCTTTGGAAGGACTTCGGTACGAGCAGTACTTC.

The V gene is TRBV29-1, the J gene TRBJ1-2; 8 nucleotides match TRBD1. Trimming at V came to 7 bases and at J to 8 bases, leaving 9 bases not matched to a gene. In germline, CDR1 is SQVTM, CDR2 ANQGSEA. The CDR3 spans 12 residues. CDR3 bases: TGCAGCGCACGGGGACAGGTCGACGGCTACACCTTC. Protein sequence: CSARGQVDGYTF.

V is TRBV12-3 or TRBV12-4 and J is TRBJ1-1; TRBD1 matches at 7 bases. The V segment lost 3 bases and the J segment 9 bases; nucleotides outside the gene matches: 1. The CDR3 sequence is 11 residues long. The CDR3 DNA sequence: TGTGCCAGCAGTTTGAGGGGGCAAGCTTTCTTT. Amino acid sequence: CASSLRGQAFF.

The chain is built from TRBV14 and TRBJ2-2, with a possible D match to TRBD2 (6 bases). Trimming stripped 4 bases from V and 7 bases from J, with 19 bases between. The CDR3 has 16 residues. CDR1 is SGHDN, CDR2 FVKESK, per germline. CDR3 sequence (DNA): TGTGCCAGCAGCCCCTGGACGGGAGTTGCTGGCGGGGAGCTGTTTTTT. Its protein is CASSPWTGVAGGELFF.

The gene calls are TRBV6-6 and TRBJ2-5, with 7 bases aligning to TRBD1. There are 14 residues in the CDR3. Trimming at V came to 5 bases and at J to 1 base, leaving 4 bases not matched to a gene. Germline CDR1 and CDR2: MNHNY and SVGAGI (reference sequence). In nucleotides, the CDR3 is TGTGCCAGCAGTACTTCAGGGGGCCAAGAGACCCAGTACTTC. Amino acids: CASSTSGGQETQYF.

The chain has TRBV7-2 and TRBJ1-5, with D unresolved. Trimming stripped 2 bases from V and 0 bases from J, with 5 bases between. CDR1 is SGHTA and CDR2 is FQGNSA in the germline V gene. CDR3 length equals 14 residues. In DNA form, the CDR3 reads TGTGCCAGCAGCTTAATACATAGCAATCAGCCCCAGCATTTT. This codes for CASSLIHSNQPQHF.

A single count supports this clone. This sequence joins TRBV12-5 and TRBJ1-1; D remains ambiguous. Trimming left V 5 bases short and J 4 bases short, with 17 bases between. This CDR3 is built from 15 residues. In germline, CDR1 is LGHNT, CDR2 FRNRAP. CDR3 bases: TGTGCTAGTGGTCCTCAGTGGGAACGGGGCACTGAAGCTTTCTTT. Translating gives CASGPQWERGTEAFF.